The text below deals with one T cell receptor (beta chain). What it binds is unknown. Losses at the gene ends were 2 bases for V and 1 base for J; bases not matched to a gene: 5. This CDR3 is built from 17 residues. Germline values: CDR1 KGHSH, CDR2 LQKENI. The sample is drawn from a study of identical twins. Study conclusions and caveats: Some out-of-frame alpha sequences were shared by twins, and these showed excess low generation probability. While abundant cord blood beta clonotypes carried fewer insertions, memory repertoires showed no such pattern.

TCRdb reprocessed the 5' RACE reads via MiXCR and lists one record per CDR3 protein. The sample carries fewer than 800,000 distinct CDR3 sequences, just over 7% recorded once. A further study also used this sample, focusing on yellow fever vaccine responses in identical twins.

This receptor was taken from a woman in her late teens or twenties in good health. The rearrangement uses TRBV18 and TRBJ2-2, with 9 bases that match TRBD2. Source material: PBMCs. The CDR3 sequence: CASSPGGLALNTGELFF. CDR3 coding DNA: TGTGCCAGCTCACCAGGGGGACTAGCCCTGAACACCGGGGAGCTGTTTTTT.